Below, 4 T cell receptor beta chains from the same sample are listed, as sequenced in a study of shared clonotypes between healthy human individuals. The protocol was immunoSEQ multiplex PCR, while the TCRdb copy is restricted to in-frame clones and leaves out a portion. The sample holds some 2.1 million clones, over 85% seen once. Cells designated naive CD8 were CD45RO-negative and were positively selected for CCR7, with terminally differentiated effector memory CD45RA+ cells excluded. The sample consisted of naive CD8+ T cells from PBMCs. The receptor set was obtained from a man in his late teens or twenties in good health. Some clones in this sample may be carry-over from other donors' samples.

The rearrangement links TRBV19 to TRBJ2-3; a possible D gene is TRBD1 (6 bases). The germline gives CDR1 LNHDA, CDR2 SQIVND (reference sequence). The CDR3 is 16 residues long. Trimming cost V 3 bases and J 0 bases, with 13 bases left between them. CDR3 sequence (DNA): TGTGCCAGTAGTATTTTGACAGGAACAAGCACAGATACGCAGTATTTT. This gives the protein CASSILTGTSTDTQYF.

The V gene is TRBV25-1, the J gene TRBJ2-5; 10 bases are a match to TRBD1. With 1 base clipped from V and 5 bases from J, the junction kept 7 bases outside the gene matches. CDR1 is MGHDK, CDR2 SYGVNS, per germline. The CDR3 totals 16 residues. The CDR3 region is CASSEWGDRGRETQYF. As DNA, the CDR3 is TGTGCCAGCAGTGAATGGGGAGACAGGGGGCGGGAGACCCAGTACTTC.

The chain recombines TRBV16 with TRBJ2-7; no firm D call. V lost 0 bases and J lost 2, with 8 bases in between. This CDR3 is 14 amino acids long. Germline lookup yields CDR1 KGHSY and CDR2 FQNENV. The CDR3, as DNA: TGTGCCAGCAGCCAATCGGGCGGTACCTACGAGCAGTACTTC. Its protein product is CASSQSGGTYEQYF.

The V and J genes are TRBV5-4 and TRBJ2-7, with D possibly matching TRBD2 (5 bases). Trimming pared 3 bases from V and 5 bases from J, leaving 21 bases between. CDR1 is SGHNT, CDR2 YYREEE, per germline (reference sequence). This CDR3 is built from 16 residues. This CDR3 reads CASSSERWVAFHEQYF. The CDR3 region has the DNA TGTGCCAGCAGCTCGGAGCGGTGGGTTGCTTTCCACGAGCAGTACTTC. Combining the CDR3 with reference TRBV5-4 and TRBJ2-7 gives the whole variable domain ETGVTQSPTHLIKTRGQQVTLRCSSQSGHNTVSWYQQALGQGPQFIFQYYREEENGRGNFPPRFSGLQFPNYSSELNVNALELDDSALYLCASSSERWVAFHEQYFGPGTRLTVT.